This T cell receptor beta chain was sequenced in a study of persistence of HIV-infected CD4 T cells. Study in general: A median of roughly 8 years of suppressive ART preceded sampling.

General study results and limits: CMV- and Gag-responding cells had lower TCRbeta richness than CD3/CD28-responding cells.

Trimming removed 4 bases from V and 3 bases from J; junction bases left unmatched: 7. Germline V gene sequence: CDR1 SGHRS, CDR2 YFSETQ. The CDR3 consists of 14 residues. The stimulus was lysate of CMV-infected fibroblasts, approximately 9.6 ug/mL. CD40L/CD69 double-negative CD45RO-high memory CD4+ T cells were collected. Donors had undetectable plasma HIV-1 RNA, under 50 copies/mL, for 4+ years. The immunoSEQ assay was version 4, run in survey mode. The protocol was immunoSEQ multiplex PCR, while the TCRdb copy is restricted to in-frame clones and leaves out a portion. The sample lists fewer than 30,000 clones, approximately 78% occurring once. This clone has only one observation. The target antigen is unknown.

The specimen comprised CD4+ T cells sorted from PBMCs after roughly 18-hour stimulation, sampled from a patient who received antiretroviral therapy. The clonotype originates from an adult man with HIV who was CMV-seropositive. The rearrangement uses TRBV5-1 and TRBJ2-7; 7 bases fit TRBD1. CDR3: CASSTDRVVYEQYF. DNA of the CDR3: TGCGCCAGCAGCACCGACAGGGTAGTCTACGAGCAGTACTTC.